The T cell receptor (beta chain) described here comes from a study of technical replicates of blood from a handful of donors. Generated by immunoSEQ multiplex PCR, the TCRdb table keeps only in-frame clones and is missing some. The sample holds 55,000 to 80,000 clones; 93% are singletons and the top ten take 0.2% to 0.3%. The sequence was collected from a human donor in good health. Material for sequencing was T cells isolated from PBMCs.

As DNA, the CDR3 is TGTGCCAGCAGTTCGGGACTAGCGGGAGGTGGCCACGAGCAGTACTTC. Translation: CASSSGLAGGGHEQYF. The chain is built from TRBV5-6 and TRBJ2-7, with TRBD2 matching over 15 bases. The CDR3 contains 16 residues. CDR1 is SGHDT and CDR2 is YYEEEE in the germline V gene. Germline trimming cut 5 bases from V and 5 bases from J; bases unmatched to any gene: 8.